One and the same sample provided the 20 T cell receptor beta chains below, sequenced in a study of response to subunit inactivated influenza vaccine. TCRdb ran MiXCR on the RT-PCR reads and lists one entry per CDR3 protein. Of hundreds of thousands of distinct CDR3 sequences listed, less than 20% were seen once; the top ten hold 11%. The source was PBMCs from blood, collected 5 to 6 days after vaccination. The receptors originated from a man aged 50-60 years who received an inactivated influenza vaccine.

This clonotype was found a few times. This chain connects TRBV12-3 or TRBV12-4 to TRBJ1-1, with D perhaps TRBD1 (5 bases). Deletions cut 1 base from V and 11 bases from J, with 20 bases between. The CDR3 totals 15 residues. In nucleotides, the CDR3 is TGTGCCAGCAGTTTAGGGGGGGGGGAACTCGGTTCGGCTTTCTTT. Translation gives CASSLGGGELGSAFF.

The gene calls are TRBV7-2 and TRBJ2-1; 11 bases are a match to TRBD2. This CDR3 contains 16 residues. Germline V gene data show CDR1 as SGHTA and CDR2 as FQGNSA. The V gene end was trimmed by 5 bases and the J gene end by 4 bases; junction bases not matched to a gene: 7. The CDR3 nucleotides are TGTGCCAGCAGCGGAGGTGGGACTAGCGGTTACAATGAGCAGTTCTTC. Protein: CASSGGGTSGYNEQFF. Using reference TRBV7-2 and TRBJ2-1 for the parts outside the CDR3, the full variable domain is GAGVSQSPSNKVTEKGKDVELRCDPISGHTALYWYRQSLGQGLEFLIYFQGNSAPDKSGLPSDRFSAERTGGSVSTLTIQRTQQEDSAVYLCASSGGGTSGYNEQFFGPGTRLTVL.

The CDR3 region has the DNA TGCAGTGCTTTACAAACCAGGGTCAGGGCAGATACGCAGTATTTT. It codes for CSALQTRVRADTQYF. The V call is TRBV20-1, the J call TRBJ2-3; tentative D call: TRBD1 (5 bases). In germline, CDR1 is DFQATT, CDR2 SNEGSKA (reference sequence). Trimming took 5 bases from V and 4 from J, leaving 19 bases between them. This CDR3 has 15 amino acids.

This clonotype has more than one count but fewer than ten. The rearrangement joins TRBV6-1 to TRBJ2-7, with 7 bases that match TRBD1. V dropped 5 bases and J dropped 8; count of bases not matched to a gene: 12. The CDR3 consists of 14 residues. Germline-derived CDR1 and CDR2 are MNHNS and SASEGT. This chain's CDR3 is CASSQFDRVNQQYF. As DNA, the CDR3 is TGTGCCAGCAGTCAATTTGACAGGGTAAATCAGCAGTACTTC.

This chain connects TRBV5-6 to TRBJ2-7, with 10 bases identical to TRBD1. The V gene end was trimmed by 6 bases and the J gene end by 2 bases; junction bases not matched to a gene: 5. Per the germline V gene, CDR1 is SGHDT and CDR2 is YYEEEE. The CDR3 extends over 14 amino acids. As DNA, the CDR3 is TGTGCCAGCATGGGGGACAGGGGACCCTACGAGCAGTACTTC. Translation: CASMGDRGPYEQYF. The full variable domain, completed using reference TRBV5-6 and TRBJ2-7, is DAGVTQSPTHLIKTRGQQVTLRCSPKSGHDTVSWYQQALGQGPQFIFQYYEEEERQRGNFPDRFSGHQFPNYSSELNVNALLLGDSALYLCASMGDRGPYEQYFGPGTRLTVT.

The rearrangement joins TRBV12-3 or TRBV12-4 to TRBJ2-7; unclear D gene. The CDR3 loop spans 13 amino acids. V lost 4 bases to trimming and J lost 6 bases, with 13 bases between them. The CDR3 protein is CASSSVPTREQYF. Here the CDR3 DNA reads TGTGCCAGCAGTTCAGTGCCGACCCGCGAGCAGTACTTC.

This clonotype was picked up many times. The V call is TRBV6-5, the J call TRBJ2-3; D uncertain. The V gene's germline CDR1 is MNHEY and CDR2 SVGAGI. The CDR3 has 12 amino acids. Trimming cost V 6 bases and J 6 bases, with 10 bases left between them. The chain's CDR3 is CASRNRADTQYF. CDR3 coding DNA: TGTGCCAGCAGAAACCGTGCGGATACGCAGTATTTT.

This rearrangement joins TRBV20-1 to TRBJ2-6, with D perhaps TRBD1 (6 bases). This CDR3 region has 18 residues. Germline-derived CDR1 and CDR2 are DFQATT and SNEGSKA (reference sequence). V lost 6 bases and J lost 2, with 23 bases in between. The CDR3 protein is CSASRVGQAGAGANVLTF. The DNA of the CDR3 is TGCAGTGCCAGTAGAGTTGGGCAAGCAGGGGCTGGGGCCAACGTCCTGACTTTC.

The chain carries TRBV6-5 and TRBJ2-5; the D gene is possibly TRBD2 (5 bases). Trimming took 0 bases from V and 5 from J, leaving 13 bases between them. The CDR3 has 15 amino acids. Germline V gene data show CDR1 as MNHEY and CDR2 as SVGAGI. CDR3 region: CASSYSLRDWETQYF. CDR3 in DNA: TGTGCCAGCAGTTACTCTTTGAGGGATTGGGAGACCCAGTACTTC.

This chain uses TRBV6-5 with TRBJ2-2; unclear D gene. Germline values: CDR1 MNHEY, CDR2 SVGAGI. Deletions cut 2 bases from V and 7 bases from J, with 11 bases between. The CDR3 consists of 14 residues. The CDR3 loop is CASSYARRNGELFF. CDR3 nucleotide sequence: TGTGCCAGCAGTTACGCTCGACGTAACGGGGAGCTGTTTTTT.

The CDR3 coding sequence is TGTGCCAGTAGTGGGGGACAGGGGATATCCACAGATACGCAGTATTTT. Its translation is CASSGGQGISTDTQYF. The chain has TRBV19 and TRBJ2-3; TRBD1 matches at 10 bases. The CDR3 is 16 residues long. V trimming: 5 bases; J trimming: 2 bases; junction bases outside the gene matches: 7. The germline CDR1 and CDR2 sequences are LNHDA and SQIVND (reference sequence).

The genes are TRBV6-1 and TRBJ2-3; 12 bases fit TRBD2. The germline V gene has CDR1 MNHNS and CDR2 SASEGT. After removal of 5 bases from V and 1 base from J, the junction contained 4 bases not matched to a gene. CDR3 length equals 16 residues. The DNA for the CDR3 is TGTGCCAGCAGTCAAACTAGCGGGGGGCGCACAGATACGCAGTATTTT. Protein product: CASSQTSGGRTDTQYF.

This clonotype has a count of ten or more. The chain joins TRBV4-3 to TRBJ2-5, with no clear D. Germline values: CDR1 LGHNA, CDR2 YSLEER. Trimming cost V 0 bases and J 7 bases, with 9 bases left between them. The CDR3 has 13 residues. CDR3 amino acids: CASSQDDWGTQYF. CDR3 nucleotides: TGCGCCAGCAGCCAAGACGATTGGGGGACCCAGTACTTC.

There are many counts of this clonotype. The V and J genes are TRBV12-3 or TRBV12-4 and TRBJ1-1; D perhaps matches TRBD1 (6 bases). V lost 5 bases, J lost 6 bases, and 19 bases lay in between. This CDR3 comprises 15 residues. The CDR3 DNA is TGTGCCAGCAGTCCAAACAGGGTCCTGGGGCCTGAAGCTTTCTTT. It codes for CASSPNRVLGPEAFF.

CDR3 sequence: CAWSPDREKLFF. DNA of the CDR3: TGTGCCTGGAGCCCTGACAGGGAAAAACTGTTTTTT. The chain recombines TRBV30 with TRBJ1-4; the D gene is possibly TRBD1 (6 bases). CDR3 size: 12 residues. The germline V gene encodes CDR1 GTSNPN and CDR2 SVGIG (reference sequence). Trimming left V 3 bases short and J 8 bases short, with 10 bases between.

This clonotype was seen a few times. The chain has TRBV20-1 and TRBJ2-3; 11 positions agree with TRBD2. CDR3 length equals 14 residues. CDR1 and CDR2 from the germline V gene are DFQATT and SNEGSKA (reference sequence). Losses at the gene ends were 2 bases for V and 4 bases for J; bases not matched to a gene: 2. CDR3 amino acids: CSARTGLAADTQYF. The CDR3 nucleotides read TGCAGTGCTAGAACGGGACTAGCGGCAGATACGCAGTATTTT.

The rearrangement joins TRBV6-2 or TRBV6-3 to TRBJ2-5; TRBD1 aligns across 7 bases. The J segment lost 6 bases and the V segment lost 6 bases, leaving 7 bases of the junction unmatched. Germline V CDR1 and CDR2: MNHEY, SVGEGT. The CDR3 is 13 residues long. The CDR3, as DNA: TGTGCCAGCAGGCGACAGGGTCGGCAGACCCAGTACTTC. Translating gives CASRRQGRQTQYF.

The V gene is TRBV10-3, the J gene TRBJ2-2; 9 bases are a match to TRBD1. Germline V gene lookup returns CDR1 ENHRY and CDR2 SYGVKD. The ends lost 5 bases at V and 6 bases at J; junction bases unmatched: 10. There are 16 residues in the CDR3. The CDR3 DNA is TGTGCCATCAGTAAAATGGGACAGGGTGAATCCGGGGAGCTGTTTTTT. Protein: CAISKMGQGESGELFF.

The chain links TRBV7-2 to TRBJ2-5; D unclear. The CDR3 spans 13 residues. Germline V gene data show CDR1 as SGHTA and CDR2 as FQGNSA. V gave up 0 bases and J gave up 4 bases, with 6 bases separating them. The CDR3 is CASSLAVLETQYF. CDR3 in DNA: TGTGCCAGCAGCTTAGCCGTTCTAGAGACCCAGTACTTC.

This clonotype was counted ten times or more. V gene TRBV12-3 or TRBV12-4 combines with J gene TRBJ2-5; 10 positions match TRBD2. V shed 4 bases, J shed 4 bases, and the junction held 6 bases outside the gene matches. There are 15 residues in the CDR3. CDR3 sequence (DNA): TGTGCCAGCAGTTCGGCTAGCGGGGGTCGAGAGACCCAGTACTTC. It codes for CASSSASGGRETQYF.